Following are 25 T cell receptor beta chains from one sample sequenced in a study of blood T cell repertoires in COVID-19. The data were produced by immunoSEQ multiplex PCR, yet TCRdb's version contains in-frame clones alone and is incomplete. Of about 59,000 clones listed, around four fifths are singletons. Sequencing was done on a sample of peripheral blood. These receptors came from a man at least 80 years old with acute or convalescent COVID-19.

This chain uses TRBV6-5 with TRBJ1-1; 10 bases are a match to TRBD1. The germline V gene encodes CDR1 MNHEY and CDR2 SVGAGI. The CDR3 is made up of 13 amino acids. V shed 4 bases, J shed 7 bases, and the junction held 3 bases outside the gene matches. The CDR3 sequence is CASSSDRGHEAFF. The DNA for the CDR3 is TGTGCCAGCAGTTCCGACAGGGGGCATGAAGCTTTCTTT.

This clone was counted at least ten times. This chain connects TRBV2 to TRBJ2-7; a possible D gene is TRBD2 (6 bases). This CDR3 has 15 amino acids. Germline V gene lookup returns CDR1 SNHLY and CDR2 FYNNEI. V was cut by 3 bases and J by 2 bases, with 14 bases left in between. The CDR3 region is CASSEEAGGPYEQYF. Written as DNA, the CDR3 is TGTGCCAGCAGTGAGGAAGCGGGCGGCCCCTACGAGCAGTACTTC.

The chain is built from TRBV10-3 and TRBJ2-3, with 10 bases lining up with TRBD2. There are 15 residues in the CDR3. The germline V gene encodes CDR1 ENHRY and CDR2 SYGVKD. The J segment lost 2 bases and the V segment lost 6 bases, leaving 5 bases of the junction unmatched. CDR3 in DNA: TGTGCCATCAGGGCTAGCGGGAGCGACACAGATACGCAGTATTTT. Residues: CAIRASGSDTDTQYF.

The chain combines TRBV3-1 (or the pseudogene TRBV3-2) with TRBJ2-4; 8 bases map to TRBD2. Germline V lookup: CDR1 LGHDT, CDR2 YNNKEL (reference sequence). The CDR3 runs 18 residues. V gave up 4 bases and J gave up 3 bases; unmatched junction bases: 14. CDR3 loop: CASSRIGGAGDGKNIQYF. CDR3 nucleotide sequence: TGTGCCAGCAGCCGGATAGGTGGAGCGGGAGATGGCAAAAACATTCAGTACTTC.

In its sample, this clone was seen once. This chain links TRBV19 with TRBJ2-1, with D uncertain. Germline CDR1 is LNHDA and CDR2 is SQIVND (reference sequence). The CDR3 totals 14 residues. V shed 0 bases and J shed 7 bases, with 10 bases lying between them. The CDR3: CASSIDTNRNEQFF. CDR3 in DNA: TGTGCCAGTAGTATAGATACGAACAGAAATGAGCAGTTCTTC.

The J gene is TRBJ2-2, the V gene TRBV2; D not resolved. Trimming pared 5 bases from V and 0 bases from J, leaving 10 bases between. The V gene's germline CDR1 is SNHLY and CDR2 FYNNEI. The CDR3 loop spans 15 amino acids. The CDR3 bases are TGTGCCAGCAGTCGTATGGGCCCGAACACCGGGGAGCTGTTTTTT. It is translated as CASSRMGPNTGELFF.

V usage is TRBV7-8 and J usage is TRBJ2-7; 10 positions agree with TRBD2. The CDR3 is made up of 15 amino acids. In germline, CDR1 is SGHVS, CDR2 FQNEAQ. V lost 3 bases and J lost 6; bases outside the gene matches: 8. The DNA for the CDR3 is TGTGCCAGCAGCTTGATACTAGCGGGAAAAGGCGAGCAGTACTTC. Its protein is CASSLILAGKGEQYF.

This clone has a handful of counts. The CDR3 DNA follows: TGCGCCAGCAGCTTGGAGGGCAGGGGCACAGGCTACACCTTC. Its protein product is CASSLEGRGTGYTF. This chain joins TRBV5-1 and TRBJ1-2; perhaps TRBD1 as D (6 bases). Germline V gene data show CDR1 as SGHRS and CDR2 as YFSETQ. The CDR3 spans 14 residues. V dropped 0 bases and J dropped 8 bases, with 14 bases sitting between them.

This rearrangement joins TRBV7-3 to TRBJ2-7; D is unclear. The CDR3 has 13 amino acids. Trimming removed 1 base at V and 8 bases at J, with 12 bases between. Germline values: CDR1 SGHTA, CDR2 FQGTGA. CDR3 nucleotide sequence: TGTGCCAGCAGCTTAAGGCACGGAACTAAGCAGTACTTC. It is translated as CASSLRHGTKQYF.

The chain uses TRBV5-5 and TRBJ2-7; D may be TRBD2 (6 bases). The V end lost 7 bases, the J end lost 1 base, and 9 bases lay between the germline ends. The CDR3 spans 12 residues. Germline loops: CDR1 SGHKS, CDR2 YYEKEE (reference sequence). CDR3 coding DNA: TGTGCCAGCGGTCGGGAGTCCTACGAGCAGTACTTC. It specifies CASGRESYEQYF.

The chain has TRBV27 and TRBJ1-5; D not certain. CDR1 and CDR2 (germline): MNHEY, SMNVEV (reference sequence). The CDR3 runs 15 residues. Trimming pared 2 bases from V and 1 base from J, leaving 9 bases between. In DNA form, the CDR3 reads TGTGCCAGCAGTTTACTAGGCGGCAGCAATCAGCCCCAGCATTTT. It specifies CASSLLGGSNQPQHF.

The rearrangement joins TRBV4-2 to TRBJ1-3, with D uncertain. The CDR3 extends over 17 amino acids. CDR1 is LGHNA and CDR2 is YNFKEQ in the germline V gene. The ends were cut back, 0 bases at V and 5 bases at J, with 17 bases in the middle. The CDR3 reads CASSQDWAAKLRNTIYF. The CDR3 DNA sequence: TGTGCCAGCAGCCAAGATTGGGCAGCCAAGTTACGAAACACCATATATTTT.

This sequence joins TRBV6-6 and TRBJ1-3, with no clear D. The CDR3 is 16 residues long. V lost 10 bases, J lost 0 bases, and 19 bases lay in between. CDR1 and CDR2 (germline): MNHNY, SVGAGI (reference sequence). The CDR3 sequence is CATEVGTSSSGNTIYF. The CDR3 DNA is TGTGCCACCGAGGTCGGAACTAGTAGCTCTGGAAACACCATATATTTT.

The J gene is TRBJ1-1, the V gene TRBV14; TRBD1 might be the D (6 bases). Germline values: CDR1 SGHDN, CDR2 FVKESK. The CDR3 has 15 residues. The V end was cut by 1 base, the J end by 5 bases, with 14 bases between. CDR3: CASSQVLGGGTEAFF. The DNA for the CDR3 is TGTGCCAGCAGCCAAGTCTTAGGGGGAGGGACTGAAGCTTTCTTT.

This clone showed up just once. V is TRBV7-9 and J is TRBJ2-1; D is unclear. The germline V gene encodes CDR1 SEHNR and CDR2 FQNEAQ (reference sequence). CDR3 length: 12 residues. The germline V and J ends were trimmed by 3 bases and 4 bases, with 4 bases remaining between them. The CDR3 protein is CASSFPYNEQFF. CDR3 DNA sequence: TGTGCCAGCAGCTTTCCGTACAATGAGCAGTTCTTC.

V and J are TRBV7-2 and TRBJ2-5; 8 nucleotides agree with TRBD2. From germline, CDR1 is SGHTA and CDR2 FQGNSA. V dropped 7 bases and J dropped 4; count of bases not matched to a gene: 8. The CDR3 totals 14 residues. CDR3 region: CASTDAGGIETQYF. Here the CDR3 DNA reads TGTGCCAGCACCGATGCGGGGGGCATAGAGACCCAGTACTTC.

The chain has TRBV5-5 and TRBJ2-6; D perhaps matches TRBD1 (5 bases). CDR1 and CDR2 (germline): SGHKS, YYEKEE (reference sequence). Trimming removed 4 bases from V and 2 bases from J, with 10 bases in between. The CDR3 is 15 amino acids. The CDR3 spells CASSHQGTGANVLTF. CDR3 nucleotides: TGTGCCAGCAGCCATCAGGGAACTGGGGCCAACGTCCTGACTTTC.

This sequence joins TRBV28 and TRBJ2-5; 9 nucleotides line up with TRBD2. The CDR3 spans 16 residues. The germline gives CDR1 MDHEN, CDR2 SYDVKM. The V segment lost 3 bases and the J segment 2 bases; nucleotides outside the gene matches: 7. The CDR3 nucleotides are TGTGCCAGCAGTTTTTTGGGCGGACTAGCGCAAGAGACCCAGTACTTC. Translated: CASSFLGGLAQETQYF.

This clone was detected ten times or more. The rearrangement links TRBV2 to TRBJ1-2, with 8 nucleotides matching TRBD1. The CDR3 length is 14 residues. Germline CDR1 SNHLY, CDR2 FYNNEI. Trimming at V came to 4 bases and at J to 4 bases, leaving 5 bases not matched to a gene. The CDR3 sequence: CASSAQGARYGYTF. The CDR3 region has the DNA TGTGCCAGCAGTGCGCAGGGGGCACGCTATGGCTACACCTTC.

This clone was observed a few times. This chain uses TRBV7-8 with TRBJ1-5; 8 positions agree with TRBD1. Germline CDR1 SGHVS, CDR2 FQNEAQ. The V gene end was trimmed by 5 bases and the J gene end by 3 bases; junction bases not matched to a gene: 9. This CDR3 contains 16 residues. Written as DNA, the CDR3 is TGTGCCAGCAGCCAAAATTCAGGGGGCTCCAATCAGCCCCAGCATTTT. Translated, it gives CASSQNSGGSNQPQHF.

The chain has TRBV4-2 and TRBJ2-7; no firm D call. Trimming left V 0 bases short and J 4 bases short, with 4 bases between. This CDR3 is 12 amino acids long. Germline CDR1 LGHNA, CDR2 YNFKEQ. CDR3 in amino acids: CASSQDRYEQYF. In DNA form, the CDR3 reads TGTGCCAGCAGCCAAGACCGTTACGAGCAGTACTTC.

The rearrangement joins TRBV29-1 to TRBJ2-3; 8 positions agree with TRBD1. Trimming at V came to 6 bases and at J to 6 bases, leaving 11 bases not matched to a gene. In germline, CDR1 is SQVTM, CDR2 ANQGSEA. CDR3 length: 14 residues. The CDR3 bases are TGCAGCGTCGACCGACAGGGGCAAGAGGATACGCAGTATTTT. Translating gives CSVDRQGQEDTQYF.

This chain connects TRBV25-1 to TRBJ2-3; weak D call: TRBD1 (6 bases). This CDR3 is built from 15 residues. V gave up 4 bases and J gave up 4 bases, with 15 bases separating them. CDR1 MGHDK and CDR2 SYGVNS come from the germline V gene. CDR3 bases: TGTGCCAGCAGTGTTCAACAGGGTTCCGCAGATACGCAGTATTTT. It yields the protein CASSVQQGSADTQYF.

The chain recombines TRBV24-1 with TRBJ1-4; maybe TRBD1 (6 bases). The germline CDR1 and CDR2 sequences are KGHDR and SFDVKD. The V end lost 7 bases, the J end lost 0 bases, and 11 bases lay between the germline ends. CDR3 length: 15 residues. The CDR3 sequence is CATSPGTTTNEKLFF. DNA of the CDR3: TGTGCCACCAGCCCCGGGACAACAACTAATGAAAAACTGTTTTTT.

The chain combines TRBV15 with TRBJ1-5; D gene uncertain. Trimming took 3 bases from V and 0 from J, leaving 6 bases between them. The germline gives CDR1 LNHNV, CDR2 YYDKDF (reference sequence). The CDR3 is 14 amino acids. The DNA for the CDR3 is TGTGCCACCAGCAGGGCAGGTAGCAATCAGCCCCAGCATTTT. This codes for CATSRAGSNQPQHF.